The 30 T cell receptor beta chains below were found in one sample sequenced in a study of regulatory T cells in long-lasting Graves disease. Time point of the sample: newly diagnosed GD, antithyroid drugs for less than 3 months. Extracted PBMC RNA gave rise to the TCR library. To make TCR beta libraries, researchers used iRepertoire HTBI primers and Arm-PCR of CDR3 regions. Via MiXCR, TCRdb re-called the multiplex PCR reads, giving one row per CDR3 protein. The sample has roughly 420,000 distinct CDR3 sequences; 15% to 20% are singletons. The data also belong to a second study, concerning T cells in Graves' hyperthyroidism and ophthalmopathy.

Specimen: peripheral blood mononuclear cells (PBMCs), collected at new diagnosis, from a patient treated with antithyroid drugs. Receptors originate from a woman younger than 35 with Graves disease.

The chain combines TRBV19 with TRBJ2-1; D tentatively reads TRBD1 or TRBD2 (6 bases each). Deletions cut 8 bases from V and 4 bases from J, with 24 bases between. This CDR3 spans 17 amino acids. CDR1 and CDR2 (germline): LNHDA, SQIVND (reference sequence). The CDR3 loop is CASRYGGGPSMYNEQFF. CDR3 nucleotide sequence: TGTGCCAGTCGATATGGAGGGGGACCATCTATGTACAATGAGCAGTTCTTC.

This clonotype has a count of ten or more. The CDR3 loop reads CASSLARGSADTQYF. The CDR3 DNA reads as TGTGCCAGCAGCTTGGCCAGAGGGTCGGCAGATACGCAGTATTTT. The genes are TRBV5-5 and TRBJ2-3; D possibly corresponds to TRBD2 (5 bases). The germline V and J ends were trimmed by 0 bases and 4 bases, with 12 bases remaining between them. This CDR3 is built from 15 residues. Germline values: CDR1 SGHKS, CDR2 YYEKEE (reference sequence).

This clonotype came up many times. The CDR3 loop is CASGQTSGRYTDTQYF. CDR3 coding DNA: TGTGCTAGTGGTCAGACTAGCGGTCGCTACACAGATACGCAGTATTTT. The rearrangement uses TRBV12-5 and TRBJ2-3; TRBD2 matches 9 bases. CDR1 is LGHNT and CDR2 is FRNRAP in the germline V gene. There are 16 residues in the CDR3. J was trimmed by 2 bases and V by 5 bases; bases with no gene match: 8.

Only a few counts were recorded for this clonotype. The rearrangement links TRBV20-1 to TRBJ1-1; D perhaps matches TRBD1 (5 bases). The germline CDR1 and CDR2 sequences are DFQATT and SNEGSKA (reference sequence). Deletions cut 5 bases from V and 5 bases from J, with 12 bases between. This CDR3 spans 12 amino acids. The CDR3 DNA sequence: TGCAGTGCTTTTGGGGGGATGACTGAAGCTTTCTTT. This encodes CSAFGGMTEAFF.

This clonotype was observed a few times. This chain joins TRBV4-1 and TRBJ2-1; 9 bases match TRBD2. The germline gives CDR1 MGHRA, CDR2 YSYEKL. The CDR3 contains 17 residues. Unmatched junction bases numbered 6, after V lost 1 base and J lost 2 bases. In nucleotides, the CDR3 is TGCGCCAGCAGCCAAGGTAGCGGGAGACCCACCTACAATGAGCAGTTCTTC. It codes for CASSQGSGRPTYNEQFF.

CDR3 nucleotides: TGTGCCAGTAGTTACCTAGCGGGGCACGGGGAGCAGTACTTC. Encoded protein: CASSYLAGHGEQYF. This rearrangement joins TRBV19 to TRBJ2-7; 9 bases align to TRBD2. The CDR3 length is 14 residues. Germline CDR1 is LNHDA and CDR2 is SQIVND (reference sequence). V lost 5 bases, J lost 7 bases, and 9 bases stayed unmatched.

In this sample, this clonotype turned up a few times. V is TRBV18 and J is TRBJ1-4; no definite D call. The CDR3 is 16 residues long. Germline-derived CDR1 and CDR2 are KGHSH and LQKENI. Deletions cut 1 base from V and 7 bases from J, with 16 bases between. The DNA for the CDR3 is TGTGCCAGCTCACCACGGCCCCCGGGCGGAGGTGAAAAACTGTTTTTT. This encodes CASSPRPPGGGEKLFF.

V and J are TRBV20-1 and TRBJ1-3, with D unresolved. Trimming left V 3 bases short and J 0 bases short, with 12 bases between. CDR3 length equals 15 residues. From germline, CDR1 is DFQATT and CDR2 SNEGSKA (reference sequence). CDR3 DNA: TGCAGTGCTAGTACAGCCCTTAGCTCTGGAAACACCATATATTTT. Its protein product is CSASTALSSGNTIYF.

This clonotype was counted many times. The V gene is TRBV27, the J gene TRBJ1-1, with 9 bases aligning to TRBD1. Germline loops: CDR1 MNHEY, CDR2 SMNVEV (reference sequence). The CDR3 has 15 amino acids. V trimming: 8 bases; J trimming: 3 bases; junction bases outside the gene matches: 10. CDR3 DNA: TGTGCCAGCCGGACTCGGGACAGGGAGGACACTGAAGCTTTCTTT. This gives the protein CASRTRDREDTEAFF.

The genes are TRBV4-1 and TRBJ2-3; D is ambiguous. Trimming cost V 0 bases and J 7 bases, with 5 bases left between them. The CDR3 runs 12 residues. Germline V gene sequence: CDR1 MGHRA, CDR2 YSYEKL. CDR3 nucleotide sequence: TGCGCCAGCAGCCAAGAGGGGAATACGCAGTATTTT. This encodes CASSQEGNTQYF.

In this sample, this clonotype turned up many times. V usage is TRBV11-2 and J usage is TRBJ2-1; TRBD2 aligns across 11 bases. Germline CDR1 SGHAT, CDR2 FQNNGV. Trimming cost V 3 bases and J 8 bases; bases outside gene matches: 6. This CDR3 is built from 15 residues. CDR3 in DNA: TGTGCCAGCAGCTTCACTAGCGGGAGTGTTGATGAGCAGTTCTTC. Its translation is CASSFTSGSVDEQFF.

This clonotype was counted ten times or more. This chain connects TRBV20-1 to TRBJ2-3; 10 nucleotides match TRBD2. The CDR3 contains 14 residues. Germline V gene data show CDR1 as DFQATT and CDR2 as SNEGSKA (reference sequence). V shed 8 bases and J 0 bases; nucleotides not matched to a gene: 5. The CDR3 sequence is CSFWTSGSTDTQYF. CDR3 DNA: TGCAGTTTTTGGACTAGCGGTAGCACAGATACGCAGTATTTT.

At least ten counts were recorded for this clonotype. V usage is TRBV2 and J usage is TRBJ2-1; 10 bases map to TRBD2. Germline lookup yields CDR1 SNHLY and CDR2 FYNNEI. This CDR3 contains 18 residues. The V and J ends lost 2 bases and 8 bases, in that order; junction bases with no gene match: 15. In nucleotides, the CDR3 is TGTGCCAGCAGTGAACCAGGGGCCCTAGCGGGAGTGAGCTATGAGCAGTTCTTC. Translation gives CASSEPGALAGVSYEQFF.

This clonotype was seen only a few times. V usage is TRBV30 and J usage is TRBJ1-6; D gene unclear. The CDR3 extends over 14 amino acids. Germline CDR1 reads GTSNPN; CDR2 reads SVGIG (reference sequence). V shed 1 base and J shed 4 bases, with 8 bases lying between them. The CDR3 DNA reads TGTGCCTGGAGTGGGCGACGATATAATTCACCCCTCCACTTT. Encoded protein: CAWSGRRYNSPLHF.

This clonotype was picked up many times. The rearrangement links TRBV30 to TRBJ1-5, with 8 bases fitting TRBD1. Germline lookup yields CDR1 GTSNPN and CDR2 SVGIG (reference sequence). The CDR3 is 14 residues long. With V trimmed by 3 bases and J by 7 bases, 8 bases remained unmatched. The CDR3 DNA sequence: TGTGCCTGGAGAGATCAGGGGGCACAACAGCCCCAGCATTTT. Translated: CAWRDQGAQQPQHF.

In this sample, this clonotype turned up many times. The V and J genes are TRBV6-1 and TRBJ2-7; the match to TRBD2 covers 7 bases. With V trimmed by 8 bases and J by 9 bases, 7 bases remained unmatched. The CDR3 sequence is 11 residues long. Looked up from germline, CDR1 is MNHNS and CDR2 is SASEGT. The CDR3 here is CASRGTGGQYF. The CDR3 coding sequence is TGTGCCAGCCGGGGAACGGGAGGGCAGTACTTC.

This chain's CDR3 is CASSAGTGGHTGELFF. In DNA, the CDR3 is TGTGCCAGCAGTGCCGGGACAGGGGGCCACACCGGGGAGCTGTTTTTT. The chain links TRBV2 to TRBJ2-2; TRBD1 aligns across 12 bases. Looked up from germline, CDR1 is SNHLY and CDR2 is FYNNEI. Trimming took 4 bases from V and 3 from J; bases not matched to a gene: 3. The CDR3 runs to 16 residues.

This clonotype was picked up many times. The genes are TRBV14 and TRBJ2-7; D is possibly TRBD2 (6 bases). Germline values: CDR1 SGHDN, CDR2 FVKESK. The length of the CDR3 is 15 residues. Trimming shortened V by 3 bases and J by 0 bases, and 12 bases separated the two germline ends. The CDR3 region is CASSHTGTVSYEQYF. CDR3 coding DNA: TGTGCCAGCAGCCACACCGGGACTGTCTCCTACGAGCAGTACTTC.

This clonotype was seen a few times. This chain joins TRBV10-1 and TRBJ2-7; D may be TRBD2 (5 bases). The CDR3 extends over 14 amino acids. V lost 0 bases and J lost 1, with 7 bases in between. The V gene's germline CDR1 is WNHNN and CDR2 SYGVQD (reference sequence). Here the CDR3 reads CASSESRGSYEQYF. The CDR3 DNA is TGCGCCAGCAGTGAGTCCCGGGGATCCTACGAGCAGTACTTC.

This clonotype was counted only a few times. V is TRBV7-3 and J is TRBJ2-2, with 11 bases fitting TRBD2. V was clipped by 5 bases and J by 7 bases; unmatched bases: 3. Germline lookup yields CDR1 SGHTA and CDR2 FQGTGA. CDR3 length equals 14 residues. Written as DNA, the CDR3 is TGTGCCAGCAGCCTCGGGACTAGCGGCGGGGAGCTGTTTTTT. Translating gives CASSLGTSGGELFF.

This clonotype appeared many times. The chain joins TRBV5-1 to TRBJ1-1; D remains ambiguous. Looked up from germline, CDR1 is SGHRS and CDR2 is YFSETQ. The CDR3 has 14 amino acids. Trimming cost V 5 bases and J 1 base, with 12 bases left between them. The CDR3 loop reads CASRTEGRNTEAFF. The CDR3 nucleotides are TGCGCCAGCAGGACGGAGGGTCGGAACACTGAAGCTTTCTTT.

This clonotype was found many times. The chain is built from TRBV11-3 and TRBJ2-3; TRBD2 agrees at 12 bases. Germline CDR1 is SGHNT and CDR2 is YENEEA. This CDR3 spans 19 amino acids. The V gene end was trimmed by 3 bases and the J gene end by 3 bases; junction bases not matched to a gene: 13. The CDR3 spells CASSLFALAGGGLTDTQYF. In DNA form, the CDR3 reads TGTGCCAGCAGCTTGTTTGCACTAGCGGGAGGAGGTCTGACAGATACGCAGTATTTT. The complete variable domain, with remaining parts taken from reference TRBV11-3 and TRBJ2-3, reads EAGVVQSPRYKIIEKKQPVAFWCNPISGHNTLYWYLQNLGQGPELLIRYENEEAVDDSQLPKDRFSAERLKGVDSTLKIQPAELGDSAVYLCASSLFALAGGGLTDTQYFGPGTRLTVL.

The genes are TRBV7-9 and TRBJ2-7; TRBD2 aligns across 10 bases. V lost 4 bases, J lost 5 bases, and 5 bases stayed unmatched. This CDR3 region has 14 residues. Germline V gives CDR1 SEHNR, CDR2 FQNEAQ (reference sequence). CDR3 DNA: TGTGCCAGCAGCTCGGGACTAGCGCCCCACGAGCAGTACTTC. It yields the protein CASSSGLAPHEQYF.

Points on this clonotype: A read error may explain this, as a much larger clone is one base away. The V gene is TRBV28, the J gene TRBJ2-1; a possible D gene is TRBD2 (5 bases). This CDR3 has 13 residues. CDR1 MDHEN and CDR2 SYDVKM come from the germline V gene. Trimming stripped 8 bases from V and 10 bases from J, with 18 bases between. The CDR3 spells CASSPPSRYEQFF. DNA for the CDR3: TGTGCCAGCTCACCACCTAGCCGGTACGAGCAGTTCTTC.

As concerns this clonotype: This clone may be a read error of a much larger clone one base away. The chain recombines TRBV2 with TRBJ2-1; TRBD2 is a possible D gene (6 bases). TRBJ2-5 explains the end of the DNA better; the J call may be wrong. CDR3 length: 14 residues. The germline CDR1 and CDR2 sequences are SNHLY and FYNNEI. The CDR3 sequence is CASSPVGEAETQYF. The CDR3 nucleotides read TGTGCCAGCTCACCCGTGGGGGAGGCGGAGACCCAGTACTTC.

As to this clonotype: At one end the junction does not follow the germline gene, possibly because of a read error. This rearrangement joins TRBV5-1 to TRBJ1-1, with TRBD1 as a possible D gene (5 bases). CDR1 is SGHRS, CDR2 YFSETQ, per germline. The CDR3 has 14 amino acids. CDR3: CASSSRAGNAEAFF. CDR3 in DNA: TGCGCCAGCAGCTCTAGGGCAGGGAACGCTGAAGCTTTCTTT.

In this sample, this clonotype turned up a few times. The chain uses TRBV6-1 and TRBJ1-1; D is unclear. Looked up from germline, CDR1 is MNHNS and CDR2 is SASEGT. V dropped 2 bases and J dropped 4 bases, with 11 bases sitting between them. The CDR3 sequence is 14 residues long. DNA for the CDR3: TGTGCCAGCAGTGAATTGGTTAGAGGCACTGAAGCTTTCTTT. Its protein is CASSELVRGTEAFF.

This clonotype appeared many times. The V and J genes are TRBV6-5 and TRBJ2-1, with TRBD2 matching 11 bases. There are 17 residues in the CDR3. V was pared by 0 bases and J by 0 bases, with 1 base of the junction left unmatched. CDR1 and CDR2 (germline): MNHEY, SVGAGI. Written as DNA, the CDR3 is TGTGCCAGCAGTTACTCGACTAGCGGGACCTCCTACAATGAGCAGTTCTTC. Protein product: CASSYSTSGTSYNEQFF.

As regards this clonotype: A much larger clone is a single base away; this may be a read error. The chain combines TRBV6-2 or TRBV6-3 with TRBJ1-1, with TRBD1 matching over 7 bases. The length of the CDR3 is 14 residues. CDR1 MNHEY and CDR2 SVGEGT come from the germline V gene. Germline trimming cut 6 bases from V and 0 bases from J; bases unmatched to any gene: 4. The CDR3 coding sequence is TGTGCCAGCAGGTTACAGGGGTTGAACACTGAAGCTTTCTTT. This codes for CASRLQGLNTEAFF.

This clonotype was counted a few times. DNA of the CDR3: TGCGCCAGCAGCTTGGCCAGGACTAGCGGGAGTGAAGAGACCCAGTACTTC. It is translated as CASSLARTSGSEETQYF. The chain employs TRBV5-1 and TRBJ2-1, with 13 bases fitting TRBD2. Near its end, the DNA agrees better with TRBJ2-5, so the J call may be wrong. Germline lookup yields CDR1 SGHRS and CDR2 YFSETQ. The CDR3 is 17 amino acids.